The next 10 T cell receptor beta chains were all read from a single sample in a study of blood T cell repertoires in COVID-19. Profiled with immunoSEQ multiplex PCR; TCRdb holds only in-frame clones, not every one. The sample lists about 410,000 clones, 75% to 90% seen once, with less than 2% in the top ten. Input material: peripheral blood. Every receptor here comes from a woman aged 40 to 50 with COVID-19, enrolled during active disease.

In this sample, this clone turned up once. The chain carries TRBV19 and TRBJ2-3, with 9 bases aligning to TRBD1. With V trimmed by 5 bases and J by 0 bases, 3 bases remained unmatched. Germline-derived CDR1 and CDR2 are LNHDA and SQIVND (reference sequence). The CDR3 sequence is 15 residues long. The CDR3 sequence: CASSSGQGSTDTQYF. The CDR3 DNA is TGTGCCAGTAGTTCTGGACAGGGGAGCACAGATACGCAGTATTTT.

J is TRBJ2-1 and V is TRBV7-2, with TRBD2 as a possible D gene (5 bases). Between the trimmed V and J ends, which lost 5 bases and 3 bases, there was a span of 8 bases. The CDR3 has 13 residues. Germline V gene lookup returns CDR1 SGHTA and CDR2 FQGNSA. CDR3 DNA: TGTGCCAGCAGCCAAGAGGGCTACAATGAGCAGTTCTTC. This sequence encodes CASSQEGYNEQFF.

The chain has TRBV2 and TRBJ1-2; 9 bases align to TRBD1. CDR3 length: 14 amino acids. Germline V CDR1 and CDR2: SNHLY, FYNNEI. V shed 5 bases, J shed 3 bases, and the junction held 4 bases outside the gene matches. The CDR3 loop is CASSLDRGDYGYTF. DNA for the CDR3: TGTGCCAGCAGTCTCGACAGGGGGGACTATGGCTACACCTTC.

This sequence joins TRBV19 and TRBJ2-3; maybe TRBD2 (5 bases). Germline V gives CDR1 LNHDA, CDR2 SQIVND (reference sequence). Trimming took 3 bases from V and 2 from J, leaving 12 bases between them. The CDR3 runs 15 residues. CDR3 sequence (DNA): TGTGCCAGTAGTATTTCGACGGGGTTCACAGATACGCAGTATTTT. This sequence encodes CASSISTGFTDTQYF.

This rearrangement joins TRBV5-8 to TRBJ2-1; 7 nucleotides align to TRBD1. V lost 3 bases and J lost 2; bases outside the gene matches: 17. The germline gives CDR1 SGHTS, CDR2 YDEGEE. This CDR3 comprises 19 residues. CDR3 nucleotides: TGTGCCAGCAGCTCCGTGACAGGGTTTTACGAAGCCCCCTACAATGAGCAGTTCTTC. Translated, it gives CASSSVTGFYEAPYNEQFF.

J is TRBJ1-5 and V is TRBV7-2; 7 positions match TRBD1. Germline V gene sequence: CDR1 SGHTA, CDR2 FQGNSA. Germline trimming cut 5 bases from V and 0 bases from J; bases unmatched to any gene: 7. The CDR3 consists of 16 residues. The CDR3 DNA is TGTGCCAGCAGCCCGTCAGGGGGACTTAGCAATCAGCCCCAGCATTTT. It encodes CASSPSGGLSNQPQHF. Full variable domain (rest looked up from reference TRBV7-2 and TRBJ1-5): GAGVSQSPSNKVTEKGKDVELRCDPISGHTALYWYRQSLGQGLEFLIYFQGNSAPDKSGLPSDRFSAERTGGSVSTLTIQRTQQEDSAVYLCASSPSGGLSNQPQHFGDGTRLSIL.

The V call is TRBV4-3, the J call TRBJ1-2, with 10 bases matching TRBD1. CDR1 and CDR2 (germline): LGHNA, YSLEER. Trimming removed 6 bases from V and 7 bases from J; junction bases left unmatched: 8. The CDR3 totals 14 residues. The CDR3 sequence is CASSLRQGASGYTF. For the CDR3, the DNA is TGCGCCAGCAGTCTTAGACAGGGGGCGAGTGGCTACACCTTC.

Points on this clone: The same CDR3 also results from other DNA sequences found in this sample. The chain is built from TRBV28 and TRBJ1-2; D unresolved. Trimming left V 4 bases short and J 4 bases short, with 4 bases between. This CDR3 region has 11 residues. Germline assignment: CDR1 MDHEN and CDR2 SYDVKM. CDR3 coding DNA: TGTGCCAGCAGTTCGGTCTATGGCTACACCTTC. Protein sequence: CASSSVYGYTF.

The chain couples TRBV5-1 to TRBJ1-4; D remains ambiguous. Germline CDR1 reads SGHRS; CDR2 reads YFSETQ. CDR3 size: 15 residues. Trimming left V 3 bases short and J 8 bases short, with 17 bases between. This CDR3 is CASSYVGYRGEKLFF. The CDR3 DNA sequence: TGCGCCAGCAGCTATGTGGGGTATCGGGGAGAAAAACTGTTTTTT.

The chain is built from TRBV4-3 and TRBJ2-7, with TRBD1 matching 7 bases. With V trimmed by 3 bases and J by 3 bases, 8 bases remained unmatched. Germline V gene sequence: CDR1 LGHNA, CDR2 YSLEER. The CDR3 runs to 15 residues. CDR3 region: CASSQSPGQSYEQYF. CDR3 DNA sequence: TGCGCCAGCAGCCAGTCACCGGGACAGAGCTACGAGCAGTACTTC.